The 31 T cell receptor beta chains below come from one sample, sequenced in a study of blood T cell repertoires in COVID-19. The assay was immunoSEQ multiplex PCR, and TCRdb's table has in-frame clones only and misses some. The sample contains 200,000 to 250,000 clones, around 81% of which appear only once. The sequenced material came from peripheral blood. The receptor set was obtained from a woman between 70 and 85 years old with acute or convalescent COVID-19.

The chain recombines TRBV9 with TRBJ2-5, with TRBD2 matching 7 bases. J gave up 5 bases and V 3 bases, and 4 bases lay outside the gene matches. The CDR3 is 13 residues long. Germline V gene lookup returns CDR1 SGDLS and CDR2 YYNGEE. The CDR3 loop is CASSGTSVETQYF. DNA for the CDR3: TGTGCCAGCAGCGGCACTAGCGTGGAGACCCAGTACTTC. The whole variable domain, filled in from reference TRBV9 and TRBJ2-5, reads DSGVTQTPKHLITATGQRVTLRCSPRSGDLSVYWYQQSLDQGLQFLIQYYNGEERAKGNILERFSAQQFPDLHSELNLSSLELGDSALYFCASSGTSVETQYFGPGTRLLVL.

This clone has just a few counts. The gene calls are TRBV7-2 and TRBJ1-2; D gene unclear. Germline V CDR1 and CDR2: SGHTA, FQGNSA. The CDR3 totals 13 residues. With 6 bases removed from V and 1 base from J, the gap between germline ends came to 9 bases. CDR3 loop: CASRTGINYGYTF. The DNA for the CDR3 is TGTGCCAGCAGGACCGGGATTAACTATGGCTACACCTTC.

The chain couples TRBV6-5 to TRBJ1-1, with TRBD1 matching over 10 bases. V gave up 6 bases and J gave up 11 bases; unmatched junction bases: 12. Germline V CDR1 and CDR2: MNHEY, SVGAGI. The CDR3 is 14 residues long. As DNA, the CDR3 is TGTGCCAGCAGCCCCCCTGGACAGGGGGTCTGGGCTTTCTTT. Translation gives CASSPPGQGVWAFF.

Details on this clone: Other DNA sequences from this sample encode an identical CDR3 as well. The CDR3 DNA is TGTGCCATCAAACCTGATAGCTATGGCTACACCTTC. It specifies CAIKPDSYGYTF. The chain uses TRBV10-3 and TRBJ1-2, with no clear D. This CDR3 contains 12 residues. The V end was cut by 7 bases, the J end by 4 bases, with 10 bases between. Germline lookup yields CDR1 ENHRY and CDR2 SYGVKD.

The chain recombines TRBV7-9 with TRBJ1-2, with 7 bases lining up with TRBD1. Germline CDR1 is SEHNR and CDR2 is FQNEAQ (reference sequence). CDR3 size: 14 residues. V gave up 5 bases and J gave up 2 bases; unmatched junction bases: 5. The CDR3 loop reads CASSATGANYGYTF. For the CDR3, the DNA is TGTGCCAGCAGCGCAACAGGGGCAAACTATGGCTACACCTTC.

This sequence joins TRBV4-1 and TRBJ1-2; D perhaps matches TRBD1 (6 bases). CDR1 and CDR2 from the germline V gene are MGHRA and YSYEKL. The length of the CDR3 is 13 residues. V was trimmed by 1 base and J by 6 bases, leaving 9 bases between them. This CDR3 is CASSQVPGDGYTF. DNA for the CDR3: TGCGCCAGCAGCCAAGTCCCAGGGGATGGCTACACCTTC.

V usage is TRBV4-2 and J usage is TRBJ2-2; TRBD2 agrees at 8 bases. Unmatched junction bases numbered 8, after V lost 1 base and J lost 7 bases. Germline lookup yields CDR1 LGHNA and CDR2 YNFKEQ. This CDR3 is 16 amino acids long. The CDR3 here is CASSQAGGLQNGELFF. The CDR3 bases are TGTGCCAGCAGCCAAGCGGGGGGGCTTCAAAACGGGGAGCTGTTTTTT.

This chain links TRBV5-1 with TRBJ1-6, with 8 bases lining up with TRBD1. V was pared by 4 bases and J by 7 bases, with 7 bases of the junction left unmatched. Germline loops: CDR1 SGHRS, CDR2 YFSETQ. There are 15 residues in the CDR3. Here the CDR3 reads CASSVPQGVNSPLHF. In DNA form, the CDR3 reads TGCGCCAGCAGCGTCCCACAGGGGGTAAATTCACCCCTCCACTTT.

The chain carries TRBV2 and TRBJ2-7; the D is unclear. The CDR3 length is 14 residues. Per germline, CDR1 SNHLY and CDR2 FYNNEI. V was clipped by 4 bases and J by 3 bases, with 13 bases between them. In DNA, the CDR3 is TGTGCCAGCAGTGTTGACACCGTCCGCTACGAGCAGTACTTC. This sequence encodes CASSVDTVRYEQYF.

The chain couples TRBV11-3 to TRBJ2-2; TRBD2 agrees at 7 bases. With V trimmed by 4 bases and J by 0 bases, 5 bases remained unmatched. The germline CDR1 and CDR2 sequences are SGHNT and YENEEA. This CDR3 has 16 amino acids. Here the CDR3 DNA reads TGTGCCAGCAGCTCCCTGCGGGGGACGAACACCGGGGAGCTGTTTTTT. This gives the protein CASSSLRGTNTGELFF.

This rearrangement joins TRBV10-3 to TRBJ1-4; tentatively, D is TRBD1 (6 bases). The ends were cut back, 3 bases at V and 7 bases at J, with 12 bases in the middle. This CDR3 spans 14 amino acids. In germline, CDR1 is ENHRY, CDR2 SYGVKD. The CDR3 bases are TGTGCCATCAGTGAACTACAGGGAGTTGAAAAACTGTTTTTT. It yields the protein CAISELQGVEKLFF.

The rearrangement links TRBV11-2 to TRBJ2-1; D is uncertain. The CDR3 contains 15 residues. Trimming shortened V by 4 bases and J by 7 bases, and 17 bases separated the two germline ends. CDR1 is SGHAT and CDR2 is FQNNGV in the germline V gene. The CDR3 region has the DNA TGTGCCAGCAGCTCCGCCTTATTAGCCCGTAATGAGCAGTTCTTC. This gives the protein CASSSALLARNEQFF.

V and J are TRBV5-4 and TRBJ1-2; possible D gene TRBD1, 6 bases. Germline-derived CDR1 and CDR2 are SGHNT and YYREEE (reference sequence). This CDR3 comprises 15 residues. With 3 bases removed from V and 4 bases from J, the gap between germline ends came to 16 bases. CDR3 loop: CASSSTGLLPYGYTF. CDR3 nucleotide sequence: TGTGCCAGCAGCTCGACAGGTTTGTTGCCCTATGGCTACACCTTC. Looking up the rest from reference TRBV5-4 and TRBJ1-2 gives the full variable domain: ETGVTQSPTHLIKTRGQQVTLRCSSQSGHNTVSWYQQALGQGPQFIFQYYREEENGRGNFPPRFSGLQFPNYSSELNVNALELDDSALYLCASSSTGLLPYGYTFGSGTRLTVV.

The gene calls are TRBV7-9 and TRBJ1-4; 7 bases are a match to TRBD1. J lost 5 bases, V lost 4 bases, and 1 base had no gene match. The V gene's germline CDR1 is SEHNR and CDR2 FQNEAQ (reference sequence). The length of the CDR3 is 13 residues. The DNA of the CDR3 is TGTGCCAGCAGCTCGACAGGGAATGAAAAACTGTTTTTT. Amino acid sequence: CASSSTGNEKLFF.

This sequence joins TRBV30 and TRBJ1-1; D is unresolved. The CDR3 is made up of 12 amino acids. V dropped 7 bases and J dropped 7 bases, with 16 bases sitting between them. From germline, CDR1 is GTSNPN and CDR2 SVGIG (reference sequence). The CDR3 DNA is TGTGCCTCCTCCTTTAGGCCAGGTGAAGCTTTCTTT. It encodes CASSFRPGEAFF.

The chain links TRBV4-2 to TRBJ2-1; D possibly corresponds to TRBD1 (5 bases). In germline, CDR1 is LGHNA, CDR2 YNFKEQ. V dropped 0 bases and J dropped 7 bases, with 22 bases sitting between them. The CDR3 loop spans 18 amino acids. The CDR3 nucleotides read TGTGCCAGCAGCCAAGAGGCTTCCGCTCGGACATTGGCAAATGAGCAGTTCTTC. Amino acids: CASSQEASARTLANEQFF.

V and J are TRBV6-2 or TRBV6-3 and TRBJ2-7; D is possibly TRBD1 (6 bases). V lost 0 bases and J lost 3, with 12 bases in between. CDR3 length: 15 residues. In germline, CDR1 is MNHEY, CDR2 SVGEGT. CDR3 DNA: TGTGCCAGCAGTTACTCTGTCGGACAGTACTACGAGCAGTACTTC. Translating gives CASSYSVGQYYEQYF.

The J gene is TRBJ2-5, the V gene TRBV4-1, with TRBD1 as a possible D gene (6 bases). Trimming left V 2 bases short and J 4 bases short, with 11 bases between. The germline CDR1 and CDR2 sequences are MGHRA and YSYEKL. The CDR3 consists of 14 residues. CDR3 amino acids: CASSQRQDGETQYF. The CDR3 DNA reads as TGCGCCAGCAGCCAAAGACAGGACGGAGAGACCCAGTACTTC.

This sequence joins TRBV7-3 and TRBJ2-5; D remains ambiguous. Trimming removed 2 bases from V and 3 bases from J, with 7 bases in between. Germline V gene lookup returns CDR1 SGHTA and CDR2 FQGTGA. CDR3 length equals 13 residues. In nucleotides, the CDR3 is TGTGCCAGCAGCTTAGATCAGAAAGAGACCCAGTACTTC. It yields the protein CASSLDQKETQYF.

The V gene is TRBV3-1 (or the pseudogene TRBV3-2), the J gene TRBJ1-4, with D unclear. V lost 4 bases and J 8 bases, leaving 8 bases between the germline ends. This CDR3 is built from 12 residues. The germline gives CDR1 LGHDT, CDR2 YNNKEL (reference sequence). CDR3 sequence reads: CASSRAFEKLFF. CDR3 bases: TGTGCCAGCAGCCGGGCGTTCGAAAAACTGTTTTTT.

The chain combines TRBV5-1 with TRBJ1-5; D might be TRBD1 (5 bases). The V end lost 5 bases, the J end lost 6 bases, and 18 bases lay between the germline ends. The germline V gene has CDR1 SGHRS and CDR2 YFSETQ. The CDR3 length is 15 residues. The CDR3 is CASSLSGHSGQPQHF. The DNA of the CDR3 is TGCGCCAGCAGTTTATCCGGACACTCGGGTCAGCCCCAGCATTTT.

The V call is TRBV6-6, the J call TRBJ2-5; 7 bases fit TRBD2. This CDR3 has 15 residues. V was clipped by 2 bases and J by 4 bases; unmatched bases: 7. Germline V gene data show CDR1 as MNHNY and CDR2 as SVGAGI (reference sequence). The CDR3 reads CASSYGSGGGETQYF. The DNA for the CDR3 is TGTGCCAGCAGTTACGGGTCGGGGGGTGGAGAGACCCAGTACTTC.

CDR3 sequence reads: CASSLRVGTPGELFF. CDR3 sequence (DNA): TGTGCCAGCAGCTTGAGGGTGGGGACACCCGGGGAGCTGTTTTTT. V and J are TRBV7-9 and TRBJ2-2; a weak D match, TRBD1 (6 bases). The length of the CDR3 is 15 residues. V lost 3 bases and J 6 bases, leaving 14 bases between the germline ends. CDR1 is SEHNR, CDR2 FQNEAQ, per germline (reference sequence).

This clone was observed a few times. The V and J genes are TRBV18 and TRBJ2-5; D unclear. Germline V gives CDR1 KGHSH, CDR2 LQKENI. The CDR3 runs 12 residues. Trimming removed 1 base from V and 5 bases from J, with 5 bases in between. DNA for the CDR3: TGTGCCAGCTCACCACTATCCGAGACCCAGTACTTC. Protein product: CASSPLSETQYF.

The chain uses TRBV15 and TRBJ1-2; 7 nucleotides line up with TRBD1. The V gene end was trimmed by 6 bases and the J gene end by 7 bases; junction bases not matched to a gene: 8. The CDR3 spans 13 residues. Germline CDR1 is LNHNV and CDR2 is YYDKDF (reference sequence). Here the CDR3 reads CATSTLGQFGYTF. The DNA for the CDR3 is TGTGCCACCAGTACCTTGGGACAGTTTGGCTACACCTTC.

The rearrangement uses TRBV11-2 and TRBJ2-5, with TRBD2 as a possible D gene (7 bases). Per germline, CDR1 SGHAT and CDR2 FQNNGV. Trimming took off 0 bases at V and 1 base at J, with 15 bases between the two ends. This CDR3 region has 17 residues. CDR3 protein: CASSLDRGANIQETQYF. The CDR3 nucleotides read TGTGCCAGCAGCTTAGATCGGGGGGCGAATATCCAAGAGACCCAGTACTTC.

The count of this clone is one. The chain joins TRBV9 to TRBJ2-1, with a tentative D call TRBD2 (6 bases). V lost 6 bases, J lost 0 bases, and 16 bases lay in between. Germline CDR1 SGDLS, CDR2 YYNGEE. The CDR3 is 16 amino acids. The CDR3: CASTRGLTSSYNEQFF. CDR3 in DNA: TGTGCCAGCACCCGGGGACTTACCAGCTCCTACAATGAGCAGTTCTTC.

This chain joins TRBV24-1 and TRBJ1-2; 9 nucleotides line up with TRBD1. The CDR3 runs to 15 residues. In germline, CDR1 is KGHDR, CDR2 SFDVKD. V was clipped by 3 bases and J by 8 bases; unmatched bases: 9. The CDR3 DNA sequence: TGTGCCACCAGTGATGCTACAGGGGGCTGGGAAGGCTACACCTTC. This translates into CATSDATGGWEGYTF.

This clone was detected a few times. The CDR3 loop reads CASSELGRTYNSPLHF. CDR3 in DNA: TGTGCCAGCAGTGAACTGGGGAGGACCTATAATTCACCCCTCCACTTT. The gene calls are TRBV6-1 and TRBJ1-6; D is unresolved. CDR3 length: 16 amino acids. Germline lookup yields CDR1 MNHNS and CDR2 SASEGT. V dropped 2 bases and J dropped 2 bases, with 10 bases sitting between them.

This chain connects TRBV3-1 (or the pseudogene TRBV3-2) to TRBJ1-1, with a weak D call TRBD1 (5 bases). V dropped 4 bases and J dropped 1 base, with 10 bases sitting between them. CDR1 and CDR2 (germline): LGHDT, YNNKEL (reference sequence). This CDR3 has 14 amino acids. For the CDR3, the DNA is TGTGCCAGCAGCCGCGGACAAGCGAACACTGAAGCTTTCTTT. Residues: CASSRGQANTEAFF.

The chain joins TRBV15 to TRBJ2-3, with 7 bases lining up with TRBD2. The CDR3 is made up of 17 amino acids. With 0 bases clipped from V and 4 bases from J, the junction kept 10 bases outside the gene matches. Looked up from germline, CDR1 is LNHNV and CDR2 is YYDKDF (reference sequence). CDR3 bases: TGTGCCACCAGCAGAGAGGCGGGGGTTCGTACCGCAGATACGCAGTATTTT. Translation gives CATSREAGVRTADTQYF.